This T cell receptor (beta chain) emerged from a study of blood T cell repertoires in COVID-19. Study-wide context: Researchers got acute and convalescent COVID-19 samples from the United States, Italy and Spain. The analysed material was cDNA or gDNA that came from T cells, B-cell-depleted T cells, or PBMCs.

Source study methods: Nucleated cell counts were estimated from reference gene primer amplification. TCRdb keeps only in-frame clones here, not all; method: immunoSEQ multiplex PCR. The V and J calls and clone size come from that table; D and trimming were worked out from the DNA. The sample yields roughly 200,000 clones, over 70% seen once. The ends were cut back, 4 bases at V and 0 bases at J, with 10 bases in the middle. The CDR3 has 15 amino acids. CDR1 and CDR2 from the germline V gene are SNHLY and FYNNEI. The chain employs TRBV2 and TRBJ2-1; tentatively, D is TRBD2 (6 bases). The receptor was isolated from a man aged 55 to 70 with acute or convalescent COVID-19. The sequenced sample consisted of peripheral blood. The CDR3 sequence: CASSVGSGSYNEQFF. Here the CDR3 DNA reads TGTGCCAGCAGTGTAGGTAGCGGCTCCTACAATGAGCAGTTCTTC.